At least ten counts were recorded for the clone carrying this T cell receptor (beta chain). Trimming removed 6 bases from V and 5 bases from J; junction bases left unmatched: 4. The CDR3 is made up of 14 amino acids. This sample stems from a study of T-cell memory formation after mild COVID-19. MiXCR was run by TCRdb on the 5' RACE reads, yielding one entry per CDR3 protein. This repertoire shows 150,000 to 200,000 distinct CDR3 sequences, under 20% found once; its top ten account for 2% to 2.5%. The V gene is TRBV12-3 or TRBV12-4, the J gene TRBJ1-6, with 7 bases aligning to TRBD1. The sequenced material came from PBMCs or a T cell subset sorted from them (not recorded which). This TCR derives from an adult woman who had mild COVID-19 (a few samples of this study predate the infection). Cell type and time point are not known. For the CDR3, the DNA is TGTGCCAGCAGCTCCGGGACAGATAATTCACCCCTCCACTTT. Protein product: CASSSGTDNSPLHF.